The present entry profiles one TCR beta chain with its context. V was pared by 7 bases and J by 10 bases, with 17 bases between. This CDR3 spans 14 amino acids. CDR1 and CDR2 (germline): MNHNY, SVGAGI (reference sequence). This entry belongs to a study of graft-versus-host responses after intestinal transplantation. Sequenced by immunoSEQ multiplex PCR; TCRdb stores in-frame clones only, minus some. This sample yields about 12,000 clones, of which roughly 77% are seen a single time; approximately 4.3% belongs to the top ten. Graft samples were processed, releasing intraepithelial and lamina propria lymphocytes.

This chain uses TRBV6-6 with TRBJ1-6, with D unclear. The sequencing here drew on ileum tissue, taken around 4.5 months after intestinal transplantation. The source of this sequence is a human patient who received an intestinal transplant, so some T cells may come from the graft donor. The chain's CDR3 is CASNSPKQLSPLHF. In DNA, the CDR3 is TGTGCCAGCAACAGTCCAAAGCAACTCTCACCCCTCCACTTT.